These 30 T cell receptor beta chains were sequenced from one sample in a study of T cell responses to AZD1222 COVID-19 vaccine. Profiled with immunoSEQ multiplex PCR; TCRdb holds only in-frame clones, not every one. The data contain 90,000 to 110,000 clones, 82% of them singletons. The source was peripheral blood, collected on day 0 of AZD1222 vaccination. Receptors originate from an adult in good health.

This rearrangement joins TRBV10-3 to TRBJ1-2; no firm D call. Trimming shortened V by 6 bases and J by 4 bases, and 12 bases separated the two germline ends. CDR1 is ENHRY, CDR2 SYGVKD, per germline. The CDR3 totals 13 residues. CDR3 bases: TGTGCCATCAGGCCCACACAGTTCTATGGCTACACCTTC. Its translation is CAIRPTQFYGYTF.

V gene TRBV19 combines with J gene TRBJ2-7; D tentatively fits TRBD1 or TRBD2 (5 bases each). Per germline, CDR1 LNHDA and CDR2 SQIVND (reference sequence). This CDR3 has 15 residues. Trimming removed 6 bases from V and 9 bases from J, with 24 bases in between. CDR3: CASSRAPGTSLPQYF. As DNA, the CDR3 is TGTGCCAGTAGCCGAGCCCCAGGGACCTCGCTACCGCAGTACTTC.

J is TRBJ2-2 and V is TRBV5-1; D may be TRBD1 (5 bases). The V gene's germline CDR1 is SGHRS and CDR2 YFSETQ. The CDR3 is made up of 17 amino acids. V lost 4 bases and J 2 bases, leaving 18 bases between the germline ends. CDR3 nucleotides: TGCGCCAGCAGCCCGGACGCATCGACAGCTAACACCGGGGAGCTGTTTTTT. This codes for CASSPDASTANTGELFF.

The chain uses TRBV12-3 or TRBV12-4 and TRBJ1-1; D is uncertain. V lost 5 bases and J lost 8, with 12 bases in between. The CDR3 spans 12 residues. The CDR3 sequence is CASSPRKVEAFF. The CDR3 region has the DNA TGTGCCAGCAGTCCACGAAAGGTAGAAGCTTTCTTT.

This rearrangement joins TRBV3-1 (or the pseudogene TRBV3-2) to TRBJ1-4; D unresolved. From germline, CDR1 is LGHDT and CDR2 YNNKEL (reference sequence). The CDR3 runs to 14 residues. Trimming stripped 6 bases from V and 8 bases from J, with 16 bases between. The DNA for the CDR3 is TGTGCCAGCAGTCAACAGTTCCCCGGGGAAAAACTGTTTTTT. Its protein is CASSQQFPGEKLFF.

This rearrangement joins TRBV11-3 to TRBJ1-5; 9 positions agree with TRBD1. Germline V gene sequence: CDR1 SGHNT, CDR2 YENEEA. The CDR3 has 19 residues. J gave up 4 bases and V 3 bases, and 16 bases lay outside the gene matches. As DNA, the CDR3 is TGTGCCAGCAGCTTTTCAATTCCGGGACAGGGAAGGAGTAATCAGCCCCAGCATTTT. Its translation: CASSFSIPGQGRSNQPQHF.

This sequence joins TRBV7-8 and TRBJ1-2; 10 bases line up with TRBD1. The CDR3 is 16 residues long. The V and J ends lost 2 bases and 4 bases, in that order; junction bases with no gene match: 7. CDR1 is SGHVS and CDR2 is FQNEAQ in the germline V gene. The CDR3: CASSLRDRGLTYGYTF. The CDR3, as DNA: TGTGCCAGCAGCTTACGGGACAGGGGTTTGACCTATGGCTACACCTTC.

The chain uses TRBV2 and TRBJ1-4, with 8 bases fitting TRBD1. This CDR3 is built from 15 residues. CDR1 SNHLY and CDR2 FYNNEI come from the germline V gene. The V and J ends lost 4 bases and 7 bases, in that order; junction bases with no gene match: 8. For the CDR3, the DNA is TGTGCCAGCAGTGGCGAGACAGGGGAGCCTGAAAAACTGTTTTTT. Amino acids: CASSGETGEPEKLFF.

The chain combines TRBV7-2 with TRBJ1-5; no definite D call. The CDR3 consists of 14 residues. Trimming removed 4 bases at V and 3 bases at J, with 10 bases between. Germline loops: CDR1 SGHTA, CDR2 FQGNSA. The CDR3 region has the DNA TGTGCCAGCAGCTCTACGGGCTACAATCAGCCCCAGCATTTT. Translated: CASSSTGYNQPQHF.

The chain is built from TRBV7-2 and TRBJ2-3; TRBD2 might be the D (5 bases). The CDR3 length is 14 residues. Trimming took 5 bases from V and 1 from J, leaving 10 bases between them. In germline, CDR1 is SGHTA, CDR2 FQGNSA. This CDR3 reads CASSQYGGTDTQYF. The CDR3, as DNA: TGTGCCAGCAGCCAATACGGGGGCACAGATACGCAGTATTTT.

The rearrangement joins TRBV4-1 to TRBJ1-1, with 8 bases fitting TRBD1. The V gene end was trimmed by 3 bases and the J gene end by 3 bases; junction bases not matched to a gene: 3. CDR1 and CDR2 (germline): MGHRA, YSYEKL. This CDR3 is built from 14 residues. This CDR3 is CASSHATGDTEAFF. The CDR3 nucleotides read TGCGCCAGCAGCCACGCGACAGGGGACACTGAAGCTTTCTTT.

This clone was detected only once. V usage is TRBV5-1 and J usage is TRBJ2-7; 9 bases are shared with TRBD1. From germline, CDR1 is SGHRS and CDR2 YFSETQ. The CDR3 covers 14 residues. V was pared by 4 bases and J by 5 bases, with 7 bases of the junction left unmatched. CDR3 amino acids: CASSGDRVSDEQYF. The CDR3 region has the DNA TGCGCCAGCAGCGGGGACAGGGTGTCGGACGAGCAGTACTTC.

This sequence joins TRBV7-2 and TRBJ2-3; D tentatively fits TRBD1 or TRBD2 (5 bases each). The CDR3 has 17 residues. Looked up from germline, CDR1 is SGHTA and CDR2 is FQGNSA. V dropped 3 bases and J dropped 7 bases, with 23 bases sitting between them. The CDR3 spells CASSLNSLRDGQHTQYF. The CDR3 nucleotides read TGTGCCAGCAGCTTGAATTCTCTCCGGGACGGCCAACATACGCAGTATTTT.

Here the CDR3 reads CASSYNRARDEKLFF. The CDR3 nucleotides read TGTGCCAGCAGCTACAACAGGGCTCGGGATGAAAAACTGTTTTTT. The rearrangement links TRBV7-2 to TRBJ1-4; TRBD1 is a possible D gene (6 bases). Trimming removed 4 bases at V and 6 bases at J, with 15 bases between. This CDR3 is 15 amino acids long. Germline V gene sequence: CDR1 SGHTA, CDR2 FQGNSA.

On this clone itself: A much larger clone is a single base away; this may be a read error. The chain has TRBV6-4 and TRBJ2-5, with TRBD2 matching 15 bases. The CDR3 covers 15 residues. V lost 4 bases, J lost 4 bases, and 1 base stayed unmatched. Germline CDR1 and CDR2: MRHNA and SNTAGT. The CDR3 here is CASSGTSGGAETQYF. The CDR3 nucleotides read TGTGCCAGCAGTGGGACTAGCGGGGGGGCAGAGACCCAGTACTTC.

The rearrangement uses TRBV6-5 and TRBJ1-2; 7 bases line up with TRBD1. The CDR3 is made up of 14 amino acids. After removal of 10 bases from V and 5 bases from J, the junction contained 13 bases not matched to a gene. CDR1 is MNHEY, CDR2 SVGAGI, per germline. The CDR3 is CAIARVAGGYGYTF. The CDR3 coding sequence is TGTGCCATCGCACGGGTGGCAGGGGGATATGGCTACACCTTC.

This rearrangement joins TRBV24-1 to TRBJ1-2; 7 bases agree with TRBD1. The germline gives CDR1 KGHDR, CDR2 SFDVKD. This CDR3 contains 13 residues. The V and J ends lost 4 bases and 5 bases, in that order; junction bases with no gene match: 3. In nucleotides, the CDR3 is TGTGCCACCAGTGAGGGGACAGAATATGGCTACACCTTC. Protein: CATSEGTEYGYTF.

V and J are TRBV29-1 and TRBJ2-5; D is uncertain. Trimming took off 4 bases at V and 2 bases at J, with 5 bases between the two ends. Germline assignment: CDR1 SQVTM and CDR2 ANQGSEA. This CDR3 has 11 amino acids. The CDR3 is CSVAVQETQYF. The CDR3, as DNA: TGCAGCGTTGCAGTTCAAGAGACCCAGTACTTC.

In its sample, this clone was seen a few times. The rearrangement uses TRBV5-1 and TRBJ1-3; 9 positions match TRBD1. In germline, CDR1 is SGHRS, CDR2 YFSETQ. The CDR3 loop spans 15 amino acids. V lost 4 bases and J lost 3; bases outside the gene matches: 5. The CDR3 nucleotides are TGCGCCAGCAGCACACAGGGGGCGTTTGGAAACACCATATATTTT. It codes for CASSTQGAFGNTIYF.

This sequence joins TRBV5-1 and TRBJ2-1; 7 bases match TRBD1. The CDR3 is 16 amino acids. Trimming removed 2 bases from V and 2 bases from J; junction bases left unmatched: 7. Germline V gene sequence: CDR1 SGHRS, CDR2 YFSETQ. The DNA for the CDR3 is TGCGCCAGCAGCTTCCCCGAGACAGGGACCTACAATGAGCAGTTCTTC. It is translated as CASSFPETGTYNEQFF.

The DNA for the CDR3 is TGTGCCAGCAGTCAGGGGGCCGGGACTGAAGCTTTCTTT. It translates to CASSQGAGTEAFF. This rearrangement joins TRBV12-3 or TRBV12-4 to TRBJ1-1, with 8 bases that match TRBD1. This CDR3 is 13 amino acids long. V gave up 5 bases and J gave up 5 bases; unmatched junction bases: 4.

The J gene is TRBJ1-2, the V gene TRBV7-8; D is undetermined. This CDR3 has 13 residues. V lost 2 bases and J lost 8, with 12 bases in between. Germline-derived CDR1 and CDR2 are SGHVS and FQNEAQ. CDR3 coding DNA: TGTGCCAGCAGCTTATTCGGGAGTCGGGGCTACACCTTC. It translates to CASSLFGSRGYTF.

About this clone itself: The junction and the germline gene differ at one end; a read error may be behind it. V is TRBV10-1 and J is TRBJ2-7; possible D gene TRBD1, 5 bases. The CDR3 loop spans 13 amino acids. Germline V gene data show CDR1 as WNHNN and CDR2 as SYGVQD (reference sequence). The chain's CDR3 is CASGDSNSYEQYF. The CDR3 region has the DNA TGCGCCAGCGGTGACAGCAACTCCTACGAGCAGTACTTC.

The chain is built from TRBV7-3 and TRBJ1-2; 7 bases align to TRBD1. Germline V gene lookup returns CDR1 SGHTA and CDR2 FQGTGA. The CDR3 covers 15 residues. Trimming removed 5 bases from V and 0 bases from J; junction bases left unmatched: 6. The CDR3 nucleotides are TGTGCCAGCAGCCGGACAGGCAAAGCTAACTATGGCTACACCTTC. Translating gives CASSRTGKANYGYTF.

J is TRBJ1-4 and V is TRBV7-8, with D perhaps TRBD1 (5 bases). The CDR3 contains 15 residues. Per germline, CDR1 SGHVS and CDR2 FQNEAQ. V was shortened by 2 bases and J by 8 bases, with 15 bases between the two germline ends. The CDR3 loop reads CASSLPGRVEEKLFF. As DNA, the CDR3 is TGTGCCAGCAGCTTACCGGGCAGGGTCGAAGAAAAACTGTTTTTT.

The gene calls are TRBV7-6 and TRBJ1-6; 8 positions match TRBD1. There are 16 residues in the CDR3. V gave up 4 bases and J gave up 8 bases; unmatched junction bases: 10. CDR1 and CDR2 from the germline V gene are SGHVS and FNYEAQ. Written as DNA, the CDR3 is TGTGCCAGCAGCTCCAGGGGGCAGAATATAGATTCACCCCTCCACTTT. Translating it yields CASSSRGQNIDSPLHF.

This chain joins TRBV6-5 and TRBJ2-1; TRBD2 might be the D (6 bases). Germline CDR1 is MNHEY and CDR2 is SVGAGI. CDR3 length: 12 amino acids. Trimming left V 5 bases short and J 9 bases short, with 11 bases between. As DNA, the CDR3 is TGTGCCAGCAGTCCTGGAGGGATTGAGCAGTTCTTC. Encoded protein: CASSPGGIEQFF.

The V call is TRBV6-4, the J call TRBJ2-7; D is possibly TRBD1 or TRBD2 (5 bases each). Trimming stripped 3 bases from V and 2 bases from J, with 8 bases between. The CDR3 spans 13 residues. Germline V gives CDR1 MRHNA, CDR2 SNTAGT. Written as DNA, the CDR3 is TGTGCCAGCAGTGAGGGACCTACCTACGAGCAGTACTTC. Encoded protein: CASSEGPTYEQYF.

The genes are TRBV4-3 and TRBJ1-2; D gene ambiguous. V lost 4 bases, J lost 0 bases, and 15 bases lay in between. The length of the CDR3 is 16 residues. CDR1 and CDR2 from the germline V gene are LGHNA and YSLEER. The CDR3 loop is CASSPRAAYANYGYTF. In DNA form, the CDR3 reads TGCGCCAGCAGCCCCCGGGCCGCCTACGCTAACTATGGCTACACCTTC.

The chain is built from TRBV7-2 and TRBJ1-1, with D hard to call. This CDR3 is 13 amino acids long. Trimming shortened V by 2 bases and J by 4 bases, and 8 bases separated the two germline ends. Germline loops: CDR1 SGHTA, CDR2 FQGNSA. CDR3: CASSLWAFTEAFF. The CDR3 DNA sequence: TGTGCCAGCAGCTTATGGGCATTCACTGAAGCTTTCTTT.